This TCR beta chain was captured by sequencing in a study of T cell repertoires in cytomegalovirus infection. TCRdb re-analysed the reads in MiXCR, keeping a single row per CDR3 protein. This table holds approximately 100,000 distinct CDR3 sequences, 20% to 25% found once. Sample: CD8+ T cells from PBMCs. The receptor was derived from a human donor in good health (CMV status not recorded). Some clones in this sample may be carry-over from other donors' samples.

CDR3 sequence: CASRSTRDRRWTTLAKNIQYF. In nucleotides, the CDR3 is TGCGCCAGCAGATCAACCCGGGACAGGCGCTGGACCACCCTAGCCAAAAACATTCAGTACTTC. The chain is built from TRBV23-1 and TRBJ2-4; 8 bases match TRBD1. TRBV23-1 is known as an ORF, though its function is uncertain. The CDR3 totals 21 residues. Trimming took 6 bases from V and 0 from J; bases not matched to a gene: 22.